The rows below give T cell receptor beta chains drawn from one sample of a study of CD8+ T cells in alopecia areata. TCRdb's table, derived via immunoSEQ multiplex PCR, lists solely in-frame clones and lacks some. The data show about 110,000 clones, over 55% seen once. The material sequenced was NKG2D-low CD8+ T cells sorted from blood. The receptors shown here come from a human donor with alopecia areata. Both conserved end residues are trimmed from each CDR3.

TRBV5-1	TRBJ2-3	ASSLWTSGRALSTDTQY
TRBV6-5	TRBJ1-5	ASTSGRNQPQH
TRBV29-1	TRBJ2-3	SVDRGDTDTQY
TRBV27	TRBJ2-3	ASSFGTRSQITQY
TRBV28	TRBJ1-1	ASSIPTGPEAF
TRBV25-1	NA	ASRDNYEQY
TRBV5-1	TRBJ2-7	ASSRGEALYYEQY
TRBV15	TRBJ1-1	ATSRTGGEAF
TRBV6-5	TRBJ2-1	ASSHRDDEQF
TRBV5-1	TRBJ2-1	ASSIGTSQF
TRBV28	TRBJ2-1	ASSYTNYYNEQF
TRBV29-1	TRBJ2-2	SVAGQGVGELF
TRBV2	TRBJ2-7	ASSEDPGTSGYSYEQY
TRBV19	TRBJ2-4	ASSIALRQGVYIQY
TRBV18	TRBJ2-1	ASSPPFANEQF
TRBV5-1	TRBJ2-1	ASSPGLAVYEQF
TRBV6-1	TRBJ2-2	ASRGGGEAGELF
TRBV7-2	TRBJ1-5	ASSLDRGPQPQH
TRBV6-5	TRBJ2-5	ASSYPSGSGETQY
TRBV9	TRBJ2-3	ASSVDQGPTTDTQY
TRBV28	TRBJ2-5	ASTGAREGETQY
TRBV18	TRBJ2-1	ASSPMLTGGPDNEQF
TRBV27	TRBJ2-1	ASSLRGLAEYNEQF
TRBV27	TRBJ2-3	ASSPSSGERTDTQY
TRBV13	TRBJ1-1	ASNEQGRGTEAF
TRBV2	TRBJ2-4	ASRGLENIQY
TRBV7-6	TRBJ2-1	ASSLETSGPLYNEQF
TRBV9	TRBJ2-1	ASSPQGGTEQF
TRBV2	TRBJ2-7	ASFGTGVNEQY
TRBV2	TRBJ2-5	AIIGGTKETQY
TRBV7-6	TRBJ2-1	ASSLGPVYEQF
TRBV19	TRBJ1-2	ASDDREDSNYGYT
TRBV2	TRBJ2-3	ASHPSETPKADTQY
TRBV9	TRBJ1-2	ASNSGSASYT
TRBV11-2	TRBJ2-3	ASSAGSTDTQY
TRBV7-2	TRBJ2-1	ASSGHLELEQF
TRBV9	TRBJ2-7	ASSVDVAYEQY
TRBV5-6	TRBJ1-1	ASSFGTGGEAF
TRBV7-6	TRBJ2-1	ASSLALGGRARNEQF
TRBV7-2	TRBJ2-5	ASSRKRGQETQY
TRBV27	TRBJ2-1	ASSTLVDEQF
TRBV28	TRBJ1-1	ASSLPPTGGGMNTEAF